This TCR beta chain appears in the sequencing data of a study of blood T cell repertoires in COVID-19. Study information: Spain, Italy and the United States supplied samples that represented acute and convalescent COVID-19. PBMCs, B-cell-depleted T cells, or T cells provided the cDNA or gDNA that made up the material.

This clone was seen a few times. In the original processing: For nucleated cells, counts were estimated from reference gene primer amplification. The method was immunoSEQ multiplex PCR; TCRdb's version includes in-frame clones alone and lacks a portion of them. V, J and clone size derive from that table, while D and trimming were established from the DNA sequence. The data show 200,000 to 250,000 clones, roughly 85% seen once. Germline V gives CDR1 SQVTM, CDR2 ANQGSEA. The V end was cut by 0 bases, the J end by 11 bases, with 13 bases between. The CDR3 has 12 residues. The J gene is TRBJ1-1, the V gene TRBV29-1, with a weak D call TRBD1 (6 bases). The sequenced sample consisted of peripheral blood. The TCR originated in a woman of 80 years or more with acute or convalescent COVID-19. CDR3: CSVEDLDRLAFF. DNA of the CDR3: TGCAGCGTTGAAGACCTAGACAGGTTGGCTTTCTTT.